This TCR beta chain was identified in a study of blood T cell repertoires in COVID-19. Assay: immunoSEQ multiplex PCR; the TCRdb copy retains only in-frame clones and omits some. The sample lists a few hundred thousand clones; around 88% were seen once. The sequence came from a man aged 80 or over with acute or convalescent COVID-19. Sample: peripheral blood.

The CDR3 DNA is TGTGCCAGCAGCTTAGCGTCTCGTCTGAACACTGAAGCTTTCTTT. It specifies CASSLASRLNTEAFF. The chain employs TRBV7-8 and TRBJ1-1, with unresolved D. V dropped 0 bases and J dropped 0 bases, with 8 bases sitting between them. The CDR3 totals 15 residues. CDR1 SGHVS and CDR2 FQNEAQ come from the germline V gene.